The 27 T cell receptor beta chains below come from one sample, sequenced in a study of CD8 T cells in ankylosing spondylitis. TCRdb analysed the 5' RACE reads with MiXCR anew, one entry per CDR3 protein. Altogether approximately 220,000 distinct CDR3 sequences are present, 10% being singletons, with the ten largest covering 20% to 25%. Input material: blood, either unsorted or a sorted T cell fraction (not recorded which). Source of these receptors: a male donor with ankylosing spondylitis or in good health (not recorded which).

This clonotype was seen repeatedly, ten times or more. V gene TRBV3-1 combines with J gene TRBJ1-2; a weak D match, TRBD1 (6 bases). The CDR3 totals 15 residues. Trimming removed 4 bases from V and 8 bases from J, with 20 bases in between. Germline V lookup: CDR1 LGHDT, CDR2 YNNKEL (reference sequence). The CDR3 here is CASSPNSDSSRGYTF. DNA for the CDR3: TGTGCCAGCAGCCCCAATTCGGACAGCAGTAGAGGCTACACCTTC.

This clonotype occurred many times. The genes are TRBV7-2 and TRBJ1-1; D may be TRBD1 (6 bases). In germline, CDR1 is SGHTA, CDR2 FQGNSA. The CDR3 length is 13 residues. Trimming pared 4 bases from V and 1 base from J, leaving 7 bases between. For the CDR3, the DNA is TGTGCCAGCAGCTGGACAGCGAACACTGAAGCTTTCTTT. Amino acid sequence: CASSWTANTEAFF.

This clonotype appeared many times. Here the CDR3 reads CSARDWVGRMNTGELFF. The CDR3, as DNA: TGCAGTGCTAGAGATTGGGTAGGGCGAATGAACACCGGGGAGCTGTTTTTT. This sequence joins TRBV20-1 and TRBJ2-2; D gene uncertain. Germline lookup yields CDR1 DFQATT and CDR2 SNEGSKA (reference sequence). The V end lost 0 bases, the J end lost 1 base, and 15 bases lay between the germline ends. The CDR3 extends over 17 amino acids.

This clonotype was detected only a few times. The rearrangement links TRBV18 to TRBJ2-5, with unresolved D. V was clipped by 2 bases and J by 4 bases, with 8 bases between them. Germline V CDR1 and CDR2: KGHSH, LQKENI. The CDR3 runs to 13 residues. The CDR3 here is CASSPVLGETQYF. The CDR3 DNA reads TGTGCCAGCTCACCAGTCTTGGGAGAGACCCAGTACTTC.

This clonotype showed up many times. The genes are TRBV20-1 and TRBJ2-5; tentative D call: TRBD1 (5 bases). Trimming took off 6 bases at V and 2 bases at J, with 10 bases between the two ends. This CDR3 is built from 12 residues. Germline V gene sequence: CDR1 DFQATT, CDR2 SNEGSKA (reference sequence). The CDR3 region is CSARTNQETQYF. In nucleotides, the CDR3 is TGCAGTGCCAGGACAAATCAAGAGACCCAGTACTTC.

This clonotype was recorded only once. This may be a read error, as it is one base from a much larger clone. This sequence joins TRBV12-3 or TRBV12-4 and TRBJ1-1, with D maybe TRBD1 (6 bases). The length of the CDR3 is 12 residues. Trimming took off 10 bases at V and 9 bases at J, with 18 bases between the two ends. The CDR3 DNA follows: TGTGCCACCACCAAAACGGACAGCAAAGCTTTCTTT. It translates to CATTKTDSKAFF.

This clonotype was recorded many times. The chain combines TRBV5-1 with TRBJ1-4; tentatively, D is TRBD1 (6 bases). Germline CDR1 and CDR2: SGHRS and YFSETQ. V was pared by 4 bases and J by 0 bases, with 13 bases between. This CDR3 comprises 16 residues. CDR3 protein: CASSLTGGATNEKLFF. The CDR3 coding sequence is TGCGCCAGCAGCCTGACAGGAGGGGCAACTAATGAAAAACTGTTTTTT. Full variable domain (missing parts from reference TRBV5-1 and TRBJ1-4): KAGVTQTPRYLIKTRGQQVTLSCSPISGHRSVSWYQQTPGQGLQFLFEYFSETQRNKGNFPGRFSGRQFSNSRSEMNVSTLELGDSALYLCASSLTGGATNEKLFFGSGTQLSVL.

This clonotype was observed many times. This CDR3 reads CASSLALEGVEKLFF. Here the CDR3 DNA reads TGTGCCAGCAGCTTAGCGCTCGAGGGTGTTGAAAAACTGTTTTTT. V and J are TRBV7-2 and TRBJ1-4, with D unclear. The germline gives CDR1 SGHTA, CDR2 FQGNSA. Trimming took 0 bases from V and 7 from J, leaving 12 bases between them. CDR3 size: 15 residues.

Many counts were recorded for this clonotype. The rearrangement joins TRBV29-1 to TRBJ2-2, with no clear D. This CDR3 comprises 12 residues. Germline CDR1 is SQVTM and CDR2 is ANQGSEA. V was pared by 3 bases and J by 2 bases, with 4 bases between. The CDR3 DNA reads as TGCAGCGTTGACAGAAACACCGGGGAGCTGTTTTTT. It yields the protein CSVDRNTGELFF.

This clonotype was detected ten times or more. The chain combines TRBV3-1 with TRBJ1-3; D call uncertain. From germline, CDR1 is LGHDT and CDR2 YNNKEL (reference sequence). Trimming stripped 4 bases from V and 0 bases from J, with 7 bases between. There are 14 residues in the CDR3. DNA for the CDR3: TGTGCCAGCAGCCCAGGCCTCTCTGGAAACACCATATATTTT. It is translated as CASSPGLSGNTIYF.

The chain carries TRBV28 and TRBJ2-7; maybe TRBD2 (5 bases). CDR3 length: 14 amino acids. V gave up 4 bases and J gave up 4 bases, with 14 bases separating them. Germline V gene sequence: CDR1 MDHEN, CDR2 SYDVKM. The CDR3 DNA reads TGTGCCAGCAGTTCCCCCGGGGTACGGTACGAGCAGTACTTC. As protein: CASSSPGVRYEQYF.

This clonotype has only a few counts. The chain combines TRBV11-2 with TRBJ1-2, with D possibly TRBD1 on 6 matching bases. The ends were cut back, 1 base at V and 0 bases at J, with 15 bases in the middle. Germline lookup yields CDR1 SGHAT and CDR2 FQNNGV. There are 17 residues in the CDR3. Written as DNA, the CDR3 is TGTGCCAGCAGCTTAGGGACGAGACAGGATTCTAACTATGGCTACACCTTC. Its translation: CASSLGTRQDSNYGYTF. Full variable domain (rest looked up from reference TRBV11-2 and TRBJ1-2): EAGVAQSPRYKIIEKRQSVAFWCNPISGHATLYWYQQILGQGPKLLIQFQNNGVVDDSQLPKDRFSAERLKGVDSTLKIQPAKLEDSAVYLCASSLGTRQDSNYGYTFGSGTRLTVV.

This clonotype was seen a handful of times. The rearrangement uses TRBV5-5 and TRBJ2-5; D is ambiguous. The CDR3 is 16 residues long. CDR1 and CDR2 from the germline V gene are SGHKS and YYEKEE (reference sequence). V lost 2 bases and J 2 bases, leaving 16 bases between the germline ends. CDR3 in amino acids: CASSFSPAGLQETQYF. The CDR3, as DNA: TGTGCCAGCAGCTTTTCCCCGGCAGGCTTACAAGAGACCCAGTACTTC.

This clonotype was detected ten times or more. V usage is TRBV7-6 and J usage is TRBJ1-1, with D possibly TRBD1 on 5 matching bases. The V and J ends lost 2 bases and 3 bases respectively, with 7 bases between them. CDR3 length equals 13 residues. Looked up from germline, CDR1 is SGHVS and CDR2 is FNYEAQ. CDR3 region: CASSLSGDTEAFF. CDR3 in DNA: TGTGCCAGCAGCTTATCGGGGGACACTGAAGCTTTCTTT.

Many counts were recorded for this clonotype. The chain employs TRBV2 and TRBJ2-2, with a possible D match to TRBD1 (7 bases). In germline, CDR1 is SNHLY, CDR2 FYNNEI. There are 14 residues in the CDR3. Between the trimmed V and J ends, which lost 7 bases and 3 bases, there was a span of 12 bases. The CDR3 DNA is TGTGCCAGCATAGGAGGGGGCTACACCGGGGAGCTGTTTTTT. Translation gives CASIGGGYTGELFF.

This clonotype has ten or more counts. The chain couples TRBV20-1 to TRBJ2-2; maybe TRBD1 (6 bases). Trimming cost V 0 bases and J 5 bases, with 13 bases left between them. This CDR3 is 15 amino acids long. In germline, CDR1 is DFQATT, CDR2 SNEGSKA (reference sequence). The CDR3 DNA sequence: TGCAGTGCTAGAGAGCCCACAGGGTATACCGGGGAGCTGTTTTTT. Translating it yields CSAREPTGYTGELFF.

This clonotype was seen ten or more times. CDR3 bases: TGCGCCAGCAGCTTGGGTGGCAGGGCAGATACGCAGTATTTT. Encoded protein: CASSLGGRADTQYF. V and J are TRBV5-1 and TRBJ2-3; D perhaps matches TRBD1 (5 bases). Trimming removed 0 bases at V and 4 bases at J, with 9 bases between. The germline V gene has CDR1 SGHRS and CDR2 YFSETQ. This CDR3 has 14 residues.

The chain has TRBV5-1 and TRBJ2-7; possibly TRBD1 for D (6 bases). V was cut by 2 bases and J by 5 bases, with 17 bases left in between. CDR1 and CDR2 (germline): SGHRS, YFSETQ. This CDR3 contains 15 residues. CDR3 sequence: CASSLSRGSVDEQYF. The CDR3 nucleotides read TGCGCCAGCAGCTTAAGCAGGGGAAGCGTGGACGAGCAGTACTTC. Drawing the rest from reference TRBV5-1 and TRBJ2-7, the complete variable domain is KAGVTQTPRYLIKTRGQQVTLSCSPISGHRSVSWYQQTPGQGLQFLFEYFSETQRNKGNFPGRFSGRQFSNSRSEMNVSTLELGDSALYLCASSLSRGSVDEQYFGPGTRLTVT.

This clonotype was recorded at least ten times. The chain joins TRBV20-1 to TRBJ2-1, with 12 bases aligning to TRBD1. V lost 6 bases and J lost 4; bases outside the gene matches: 4. The CDR3 sequence is 14 residues long. CDR1 is DFQATT, CDR2 SNEGSKA, per germline (reference sequence). As DNA, the CDR3 is TGCAGTGCCCCGGGACAGGGGGCTTACAATGAGCAGTTCTTC. Amino acids: CSAPGQGAYNEQFF.

The chain couples TRBV3-1 to TRBJ2-2; tentatively, D is TRBD2 (5 bases). The V gene lost 6 bases and the J gene lost 4 bases, with 15 bases spanning the gap. The CDR3 runs to 15 residues. Germline V gene sequence: CDR1 LGHDT, CDR2 YNNKEL (reference sequence). Written as DNA, the CDR3 is TGTGCCAGCAGTTCCGGGAAAACCTTCACCGGGGAGCTGTTTTTT. It encodes CASSSGKTFTGELFF.

This clonotype was seen ten or more times. The CDR3 loop reads CASSFGGLTGSGEKLFF. CDR3 coding DNA: TGTGCCAGCAGTTTTGGCGGCCTGACAGGATCTGGTGAAAAACTGTTTTTT. The chain recombines TRBV12-3 or TRBV12-4 with TRBJ1-4; perhaps TRBD1 as D (6 bases). The germline V and J ends were trimmed by 3 bases and 7 bases, with 21 bases remaining between them. The CDR3 loop spans 17 amino acids.

Details on this clonotype: A read error is possible here, since a much larger clone lies one base away. The chain carries TRBV6-1 and TRBJ1-5, with a possible D match to TRBD1 (6 bases). TRBJ2-3 explains the end of the DNA better; the J call may be wrong. This CDR3 contains 15 residues. Germline loops: CDR1 MNHNS, CDR2 SASEGT. This chain's CDR3 is CASSEQGASNQPQYF. In nucleotides, the CDR3 is TGTGCCAGCAGCGAACAGGGAGCTAGCAATCAGCCCCAGTATTTT.

This clonotype was recorded many times. The V and J genes are TRBV20-1 and TRBJ1-1; a possible D gene is TRBD1 (5 bases). The germline gives CDR1 DFQATT, CDR2 SNEGSKA (reference sequence). Between the trimmed V and J ends, which lost 2 bases and 3 bases, there was a span of 13 bases. The length of the CDR3 is 14 residues. The CDR3 here is CSARRDPGDTEAFF. In DNA form, the CDR3 reads TGCAGTGCTAGAAGGGACCCGGGGGACACTGAAGCTTTCTTT.

Remarks on this clonotype: A single base separates this from a much larger clone, so it may be a read error. The J gene is TRBJ2-4, the V gene TRBV29-1, with D hard to call. The V gene's germline CDR1 is SQVTM and CDR2 ANQGSEA. V dropped 3 bases and J dropped 8 bases, with 11 bases sitting between them. The CDR3 totals 12 residues. The CDR3 sequence is CSVDWGRDIQYF. In nucleotides, the CDR3 is TGCAGCGTTGACTGGGGTCGAGACATTCAGTACTTC.

This clonotype was recorded at least ten times. One junction end disagrees with the germline gene, perhaps due to a read error. The CDR3 sequence is CASSLDSRNSEAFF. CDR3 coding DNA: TGCGCCAGCAGCTTGGACAGCCGGAACTCTGAAGCTTTCTTT. The chain links TRBV5-1 to TRBJ1-1, with D unresolved. The CDR3 is 14 residues long. Germline V gene sequence: CDR1 SGHRS, CDR2 YFSETQ.

The sample holds many counts of this clonotype. V and J are TRBV29-1 and TRBJ2-5, with D perhaps matching TRBD2 (5 bases). Germline CDR1 reads SQVTM; CDR2 reads ANQGSEA. Trimming stripped 8 bases from V and 0 bases from J, with 7 bases between. This CDR3 contains 11 residues. This CDR3 is CSSADQETQYF. The CDR3 coding sequence is TGCAGCTCAGCGGACCAAGAGACCCAGTACTTC.

This clonotype has a count of ten or more. The chain links TRBV20-1 to TRBJ2-3, with TRBD2 matching 11 bases. The CDR3 is 15 residues long. The germline V gene encodes CDR1 DFQATT and CDR2 SNEGSKA (reference sequence). J was trimmed by 2 bases and V by 3 bases; bases with no gene match: 4. This chain's CDR3 is CSASLAGGHTDTQYF. Written as DNA, the CDR3 is TGCAGTGCTAGCCTAGCGGGGGGACACACAGATACGCAGTATTTT.